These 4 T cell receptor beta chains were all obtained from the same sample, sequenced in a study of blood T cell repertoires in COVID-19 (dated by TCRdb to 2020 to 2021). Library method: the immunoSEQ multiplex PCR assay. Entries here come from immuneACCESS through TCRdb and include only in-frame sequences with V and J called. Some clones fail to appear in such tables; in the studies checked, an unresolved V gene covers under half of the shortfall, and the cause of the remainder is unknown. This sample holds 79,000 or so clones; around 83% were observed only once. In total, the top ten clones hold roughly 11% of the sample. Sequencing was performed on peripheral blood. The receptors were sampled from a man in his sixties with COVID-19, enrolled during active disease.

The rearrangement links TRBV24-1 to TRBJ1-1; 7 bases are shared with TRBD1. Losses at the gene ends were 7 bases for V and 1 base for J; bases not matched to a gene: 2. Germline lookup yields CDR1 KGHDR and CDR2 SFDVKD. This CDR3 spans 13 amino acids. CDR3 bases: TGTGCCACCAGGGGGACAGCGAACACTGAAGCTTTCTTT. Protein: CATRGTANTEAFF.

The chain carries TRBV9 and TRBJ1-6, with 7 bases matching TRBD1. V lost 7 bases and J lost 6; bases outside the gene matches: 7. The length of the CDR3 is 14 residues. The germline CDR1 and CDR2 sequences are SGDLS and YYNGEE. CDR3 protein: CASDREGINSPLHF. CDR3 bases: TGTGCCAGCGACAGGGAAGGAATTAATTCACCCCTCCACTTT.

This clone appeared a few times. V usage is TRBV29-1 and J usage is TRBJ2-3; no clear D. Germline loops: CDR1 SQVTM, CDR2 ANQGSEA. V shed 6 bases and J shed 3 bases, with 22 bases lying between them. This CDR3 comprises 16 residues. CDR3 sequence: CSVPTSVQSGTDTQYF. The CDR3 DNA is TGCAGCGTCCCGACCTCAGTACAGTCAGGTACAGATACGCAGTATTTT.

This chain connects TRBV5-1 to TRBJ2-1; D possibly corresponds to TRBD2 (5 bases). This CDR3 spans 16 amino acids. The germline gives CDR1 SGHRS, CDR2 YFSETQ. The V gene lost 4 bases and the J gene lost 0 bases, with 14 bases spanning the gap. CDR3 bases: TGCGCCAGCAGCCCCGCCGGGGTCAGCTCCTACAATGAGCAGTTCTTC. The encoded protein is CASSPAGVSSYNEQFF.